This T cell receptor beta chain originates from a study of T cell responses to AZD1222 COVID-19 vaccine. Details on this clone: The antigen remains undetermined.

Study results and caveats: The study found vaccine-associated CD4 TCRs spanning spike, dominant at 160-218 and 743-854. Repertoire samples came only from after the peak T cell response.

Germline CDR1 and CDR2: SNHLY and FYNNEI. This CDR3 has 13 residues. Trimming took 8 bases from V and 3 from J; bases not matched to a gene: 5. The assay was immunoSEQ multiplex PCR, and TCRdb's table has in-frame clones only and misses some. The data show 100,000 to 150,000 clones, approximately 90% seen once. This TCR derives from an adult in good health. Specimen: peripheral blood, collected on day 0 of AZD1222 vaccination. The genes are TRBV2 and TRBJ2-3, with 7 bases aligning to TRBD1. The CDR3 loop reads CASCRQGTDTQYF. DNA for the CDR3: TGTGCCAGCTGTAGACAGGGTACAGATACGCAGTATTTT.